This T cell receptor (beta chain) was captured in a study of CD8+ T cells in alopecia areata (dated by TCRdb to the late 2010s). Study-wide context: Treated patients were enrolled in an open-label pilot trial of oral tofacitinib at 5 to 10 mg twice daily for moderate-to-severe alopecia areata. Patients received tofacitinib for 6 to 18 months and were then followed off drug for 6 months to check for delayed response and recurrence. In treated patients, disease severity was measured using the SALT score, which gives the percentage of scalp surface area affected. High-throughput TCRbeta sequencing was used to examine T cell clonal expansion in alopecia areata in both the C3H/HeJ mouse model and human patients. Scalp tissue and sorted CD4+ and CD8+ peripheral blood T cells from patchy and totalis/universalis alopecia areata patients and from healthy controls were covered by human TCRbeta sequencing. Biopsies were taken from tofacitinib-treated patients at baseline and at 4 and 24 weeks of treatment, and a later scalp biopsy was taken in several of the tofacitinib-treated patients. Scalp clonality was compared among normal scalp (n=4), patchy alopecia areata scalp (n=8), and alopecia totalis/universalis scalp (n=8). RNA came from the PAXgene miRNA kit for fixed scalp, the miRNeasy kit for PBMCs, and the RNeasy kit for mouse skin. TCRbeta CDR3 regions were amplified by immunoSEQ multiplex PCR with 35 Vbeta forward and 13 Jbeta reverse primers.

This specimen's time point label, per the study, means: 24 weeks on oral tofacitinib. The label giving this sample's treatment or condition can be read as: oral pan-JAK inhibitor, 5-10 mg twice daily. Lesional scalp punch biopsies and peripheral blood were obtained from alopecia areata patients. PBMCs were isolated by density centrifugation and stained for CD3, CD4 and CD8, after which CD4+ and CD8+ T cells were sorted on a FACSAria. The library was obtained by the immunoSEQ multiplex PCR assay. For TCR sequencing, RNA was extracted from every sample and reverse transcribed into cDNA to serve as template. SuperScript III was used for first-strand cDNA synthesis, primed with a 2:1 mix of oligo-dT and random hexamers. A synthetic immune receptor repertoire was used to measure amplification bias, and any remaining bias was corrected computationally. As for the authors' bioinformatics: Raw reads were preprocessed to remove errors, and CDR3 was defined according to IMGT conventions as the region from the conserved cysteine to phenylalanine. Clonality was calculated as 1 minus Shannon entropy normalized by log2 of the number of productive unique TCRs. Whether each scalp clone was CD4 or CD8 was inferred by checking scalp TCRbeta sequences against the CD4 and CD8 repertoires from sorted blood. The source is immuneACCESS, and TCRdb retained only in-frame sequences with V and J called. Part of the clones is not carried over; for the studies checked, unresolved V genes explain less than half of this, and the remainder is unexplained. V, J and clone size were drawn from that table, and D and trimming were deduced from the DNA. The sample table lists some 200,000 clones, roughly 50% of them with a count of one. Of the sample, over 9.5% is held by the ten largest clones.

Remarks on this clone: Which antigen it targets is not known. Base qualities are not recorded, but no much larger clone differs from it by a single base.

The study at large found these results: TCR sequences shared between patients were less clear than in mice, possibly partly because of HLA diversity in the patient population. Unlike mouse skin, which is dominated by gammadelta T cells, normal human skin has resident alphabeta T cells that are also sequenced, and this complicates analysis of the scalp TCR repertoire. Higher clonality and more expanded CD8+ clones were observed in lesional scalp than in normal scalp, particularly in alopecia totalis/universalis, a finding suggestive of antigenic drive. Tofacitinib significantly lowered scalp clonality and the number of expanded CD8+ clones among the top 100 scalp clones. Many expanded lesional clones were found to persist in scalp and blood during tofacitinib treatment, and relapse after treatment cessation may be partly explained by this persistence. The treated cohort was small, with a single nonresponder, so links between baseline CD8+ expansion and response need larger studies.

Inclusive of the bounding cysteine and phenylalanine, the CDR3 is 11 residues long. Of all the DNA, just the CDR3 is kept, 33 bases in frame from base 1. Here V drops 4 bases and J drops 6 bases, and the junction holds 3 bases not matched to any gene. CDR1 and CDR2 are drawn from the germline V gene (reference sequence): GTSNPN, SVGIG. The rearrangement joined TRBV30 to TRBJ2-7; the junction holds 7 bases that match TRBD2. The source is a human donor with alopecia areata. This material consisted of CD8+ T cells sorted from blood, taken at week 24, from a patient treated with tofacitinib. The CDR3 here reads CAWNRGVEQYF. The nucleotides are TGTGCCTGGAACCGGGGGGTCGAGCAGTACTTC.